This entry features one T cell receptor beta chain sequence. 60 Vbeta and 13 Jbeta primers were used in PCR. Libraries were prepared by immunoSEQ multiplex PCR; TCRdb keeps only in-frame clonotypes and omits some of them. The profile shows 100,000 to 150,000 clones, roughly 80% of them singletons. This CDR3 has 12 residues. Germline values: CDR1 SGHRS, CDR2 YFSETQ. Deletions cut 4 bases from V and 13 bases from J, with 15 bases between. The data were obtained in a study of cytomegalovirus exposure and HLA in healthy donors. The receptor comes from a girl between 2 and 10 years old in good health and CMV-seronegative. The gene calls are TRBV5-1 and TRBJ2-1, with D possibly TRBD2 on 7 matching bases. Input material: PBMCs. The CDR3 region is CASSLPGGGQFF. The CDR3 DNA is TGCGCCAGCAGCCTCCCTGGCGGGGGCCAGTTCTTC.